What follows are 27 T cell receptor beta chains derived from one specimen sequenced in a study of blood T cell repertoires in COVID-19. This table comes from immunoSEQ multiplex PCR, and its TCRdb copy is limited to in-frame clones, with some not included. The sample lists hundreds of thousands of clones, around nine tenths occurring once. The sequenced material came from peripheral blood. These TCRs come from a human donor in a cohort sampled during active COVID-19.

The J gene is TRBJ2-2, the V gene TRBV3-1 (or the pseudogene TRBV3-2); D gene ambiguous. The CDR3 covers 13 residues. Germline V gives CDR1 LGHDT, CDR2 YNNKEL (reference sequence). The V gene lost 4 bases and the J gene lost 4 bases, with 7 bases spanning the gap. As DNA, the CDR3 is TGTGCCAGCAGCCCATACAGCACCGGGGAGCTGTTTTTT. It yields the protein CASSPYSTGELFF.

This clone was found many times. CDR3 DNA sequence: TGTGCCAGCAGCTTGCGGGCGGAGGGGAACTATGGCTACACCTTC. Encoded protein: CASSLRAEGNYGYTF. The genes are TRBV5-5 and TRBJ1-2, with a tentative D call TRBD1 (5 bases). Germline V CDR1 and CDR2: SGHKS, YYEKEE (reference sequence). This CDR3 region has 15 residues. V was pared by 1 base and J by 2 bases, with 12 bases between.

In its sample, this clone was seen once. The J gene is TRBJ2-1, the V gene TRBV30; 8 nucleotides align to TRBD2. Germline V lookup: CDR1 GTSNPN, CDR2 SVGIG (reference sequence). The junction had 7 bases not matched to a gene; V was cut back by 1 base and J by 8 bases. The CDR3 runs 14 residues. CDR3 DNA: TGTGCCTGGAGTGCGCGGACTAGCACGGATGAGCAGTTCTTC. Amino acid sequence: CAWSARTSTDEQFF.

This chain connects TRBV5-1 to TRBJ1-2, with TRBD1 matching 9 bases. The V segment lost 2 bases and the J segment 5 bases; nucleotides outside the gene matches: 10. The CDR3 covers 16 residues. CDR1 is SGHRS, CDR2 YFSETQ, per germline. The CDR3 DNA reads TGCGCCAGCAGCTTTACCCCACAGGGGGCAGGGTATGGCTACACCTTC. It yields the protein CASSFTPQGAGYGYTF.

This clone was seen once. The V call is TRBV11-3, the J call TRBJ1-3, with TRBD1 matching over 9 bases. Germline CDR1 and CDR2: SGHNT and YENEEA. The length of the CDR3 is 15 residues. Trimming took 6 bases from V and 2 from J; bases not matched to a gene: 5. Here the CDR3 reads CASRYRGRTGNTIYF. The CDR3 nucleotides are TGTGCCAGCAGGTACAGGGGGCGAACTGGAAACACCATATATTTT. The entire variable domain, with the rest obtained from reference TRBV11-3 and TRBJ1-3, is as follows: EAGVVQSPRYKIIEKKQPVAFWCNPISGHNTLYWYLQNLGQGPELLIRYENEEAVDDSQLPKDRFSAERLKGVDSTLKIQPAELGDSAVYLCASRYRGRTGNTIYFGEGSWLTVV.

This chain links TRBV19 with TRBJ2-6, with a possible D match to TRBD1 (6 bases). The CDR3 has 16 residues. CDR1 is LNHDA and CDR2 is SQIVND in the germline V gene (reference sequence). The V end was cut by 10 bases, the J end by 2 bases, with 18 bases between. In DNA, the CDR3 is TGTGCCACCGCACCACGCCACAGGGCTGGGGCCAACGTCCTGACTTTC. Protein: CATAPRHRAGANVLTF.

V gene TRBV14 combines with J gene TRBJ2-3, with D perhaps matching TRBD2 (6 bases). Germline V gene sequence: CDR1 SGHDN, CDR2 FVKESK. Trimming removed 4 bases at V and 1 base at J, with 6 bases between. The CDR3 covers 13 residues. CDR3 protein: CASSRRGTDTQYF. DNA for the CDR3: TGTGCCAGCAGCCGGAGGGGCACAGATACGCAGTATTTT.

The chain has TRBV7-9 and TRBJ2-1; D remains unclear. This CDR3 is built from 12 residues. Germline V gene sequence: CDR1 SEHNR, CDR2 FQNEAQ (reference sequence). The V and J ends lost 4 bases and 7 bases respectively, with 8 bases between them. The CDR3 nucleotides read TGTGCCAGCAGCTACCGCGTAAATGAGCAGTTCTTC. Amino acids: CASSYRVNEQFF.

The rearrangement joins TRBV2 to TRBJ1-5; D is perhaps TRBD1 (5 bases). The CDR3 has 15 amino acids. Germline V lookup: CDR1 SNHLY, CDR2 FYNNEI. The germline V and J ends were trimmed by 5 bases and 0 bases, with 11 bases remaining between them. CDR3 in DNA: TGTGCCAGCAGTTTTGGACAAGTTAGCAATCAGCCCCAGCATTTT. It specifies CASSFGQVSNQPQHF. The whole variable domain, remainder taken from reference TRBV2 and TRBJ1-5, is EPEVTQTPSHQVTQMGQEVILRCVPISNHLYFYWYRQILGQKVEFLVSFYNNEISEKSEIFDDQFSVERPDGSNFTLKIRSTKLEDSAMYFCASSFGQVSNQPQHFGDGTRLSIL.

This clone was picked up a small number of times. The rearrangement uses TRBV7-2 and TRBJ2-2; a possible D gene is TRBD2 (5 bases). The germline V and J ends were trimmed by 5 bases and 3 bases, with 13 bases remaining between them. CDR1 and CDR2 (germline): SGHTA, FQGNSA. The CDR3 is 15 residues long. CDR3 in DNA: TGTGCCAGCAGCCTATCTGGGAGACACACCGGGGAGCTGTTTTTT. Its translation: CASSLSGRHTGELFF.

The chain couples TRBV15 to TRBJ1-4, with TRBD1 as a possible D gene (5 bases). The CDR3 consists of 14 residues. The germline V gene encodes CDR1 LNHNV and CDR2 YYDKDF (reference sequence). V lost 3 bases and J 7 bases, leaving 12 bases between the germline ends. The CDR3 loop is CATSSWVQGEKLFF. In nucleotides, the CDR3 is TGTGCCACCAGCAGTTGGGTTCAGGGTGAAAAACTGTTTTTT.

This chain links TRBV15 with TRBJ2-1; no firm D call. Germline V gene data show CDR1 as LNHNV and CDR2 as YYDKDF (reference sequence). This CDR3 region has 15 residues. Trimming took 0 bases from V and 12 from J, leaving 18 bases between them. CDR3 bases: TGTGCCACCAGCAGAGATCGAGTGCCCAGCGTCGGGCAGTTCTTC. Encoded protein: CATSRDRVPSVGQFF. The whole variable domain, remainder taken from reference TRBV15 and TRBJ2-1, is DAMVIQNPRYQVTQFGKPVTLSCSQTLNHNVMYWYQQKSSQAPKLLFHYYDKDFNNEADTPDNFQSRRPNTSFCFLDIRSPGLGDTAMYLCATSRDRVPSVGQFFGPGTRLTVL.

Written as DNA, the CDR3 is TGTGCCAGCCGGCAGGCATCCAGCTCCGGCGAGCAGTACTTC. This translates into CASRQASSSGEQYF. The chain carries TRBV6-5 and TRBJ2-7; the D is unclear. CDR3 size: 14 residues. Germline V gives CDR1 MNHEY, CDR2 SVGAGI. V gave up 8 bases and J gave up 6 bases, with 20 bases separating them.

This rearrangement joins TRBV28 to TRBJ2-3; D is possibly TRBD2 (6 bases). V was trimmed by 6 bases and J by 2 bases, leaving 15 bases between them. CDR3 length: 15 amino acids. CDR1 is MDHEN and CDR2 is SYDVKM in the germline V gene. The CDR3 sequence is CASSRGARSTDTQYF. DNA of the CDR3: TGTGCCAGCAGCCGCGGGGCCAGATCCACAGATACGCAGTATTTT.

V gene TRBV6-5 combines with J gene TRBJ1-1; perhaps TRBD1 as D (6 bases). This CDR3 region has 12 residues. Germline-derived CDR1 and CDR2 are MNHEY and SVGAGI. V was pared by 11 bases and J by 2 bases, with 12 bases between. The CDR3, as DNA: TGTGCCGTCAGGGGCTCTAACACTGAAGCTTTCTTT. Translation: CAVRGSNTEAFF.

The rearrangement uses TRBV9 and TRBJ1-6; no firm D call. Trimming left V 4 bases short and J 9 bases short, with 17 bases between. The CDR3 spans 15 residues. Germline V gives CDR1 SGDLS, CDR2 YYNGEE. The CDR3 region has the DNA TGTGCCAGCAGCCCACGGGAGGGAAGCGGTTCACCCCTCCACTTT. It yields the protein CASSPREGSGSPLHF.

The CDR3 is CASSYSLRGNNSPLHF. The CDR3 DNA reads as TGTGCCAGCAGTTACTCGTTAAGGGGGAATAATTCACCCCTCCACTTT. This chain links TRBV6-5 with TRBJ1-6, with D perhaps TRBD1 (6 bases). This CDR3 spans 16 amino acids. Trimming left V 0 bases short and J 5 bases short, with 11 bases between. Germline V gene lookup returns CDR1 MNHEY and CDR2 SVGAGI.

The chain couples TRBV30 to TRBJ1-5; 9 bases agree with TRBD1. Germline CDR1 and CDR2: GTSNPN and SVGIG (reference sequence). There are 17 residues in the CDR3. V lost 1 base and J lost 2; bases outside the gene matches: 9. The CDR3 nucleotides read TGTGCCTGGAGTGCCGGACAGGGGAAGTGGGGCAATCAGCCCCAGCATTTT. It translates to CAWSAGQGKWGNQPQHF.

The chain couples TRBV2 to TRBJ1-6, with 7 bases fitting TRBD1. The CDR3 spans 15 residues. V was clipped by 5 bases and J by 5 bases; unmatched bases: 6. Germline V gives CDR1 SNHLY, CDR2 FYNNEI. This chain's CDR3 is CASSKDRVHNSPLHF. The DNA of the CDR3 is TGTGCCAGCAGTAAAGACAGGGTACATAATTCACCCCTCCACTTT. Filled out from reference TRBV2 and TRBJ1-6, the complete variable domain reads EPEVTQTPSHQVTQMGQEVILRCVPISNHLYFYWYRQILGQKVEFLVSFYNNEISEKSEIFDDQFSVERPDGSNFTLKIRSTKLEDSAMYFCASSKDRVHNSPLHFGNGTRLTVT.

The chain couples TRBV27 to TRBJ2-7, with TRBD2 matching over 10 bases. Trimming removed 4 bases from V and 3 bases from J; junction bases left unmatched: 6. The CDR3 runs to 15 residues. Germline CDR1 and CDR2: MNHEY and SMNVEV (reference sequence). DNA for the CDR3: TGTGCCAGCAGTTCCCCCGGGACTAGCGACTACGAGCAGTACTTC. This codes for CASSSPGTSDYEQYF.

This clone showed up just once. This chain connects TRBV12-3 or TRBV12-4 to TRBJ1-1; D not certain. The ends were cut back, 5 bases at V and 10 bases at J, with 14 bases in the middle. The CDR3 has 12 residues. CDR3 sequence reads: CASSLQPRGAFF. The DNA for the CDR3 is TGTGCCAGCAGTCTCCAACCCCGCGGAGCTTTCTTT.

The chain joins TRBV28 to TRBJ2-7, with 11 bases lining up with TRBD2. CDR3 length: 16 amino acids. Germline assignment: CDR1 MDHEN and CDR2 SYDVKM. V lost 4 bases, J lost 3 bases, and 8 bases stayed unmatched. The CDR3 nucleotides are TGTGCCAGCAGTTCCAACCAACTAGCGGGAGTCTACGAGCAGTACTTC. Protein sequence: CASSSNQLAGVYEQYF.

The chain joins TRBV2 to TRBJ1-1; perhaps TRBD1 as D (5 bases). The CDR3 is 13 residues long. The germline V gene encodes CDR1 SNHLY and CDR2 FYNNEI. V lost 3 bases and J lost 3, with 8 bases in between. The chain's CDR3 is CASSDEGDTEAFF. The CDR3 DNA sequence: TGTGCCAGCAGTGATGAAGGGGACACTGAAGCTTTCTTT.

This chain's CDR3 is CASSPEAGTSGLEQYF. The CDR3 nucleotides are TGTGCCAGCTCACCGGAGGCCGGGACTAGCGGACTAGAGCAGTACTTC. J is TRBJ2-7 and V is TRBV18, with 11 bases that match TRBD2. Trimming took 3 bases from V and 7 from J; bases not matched to a gene: 11. The CDR3 loop spans 16 amino acids. Germline V gene sequence: CDR1 KGHSH, CDR2 LQKENI. The whole variable domain, filled in from reference TRBV18 and TRBJ2-7, reads NAGVMQNPRHLVRRRGQEARLRCSPMKGHSHVYWYRQLPEEGLKFMVYLQKENIIDESGMPKERFSAEFPKEGPSILRIQQVVRGDSAAYFCASSPEAGTSGLEQYFGPGTRLTVT.

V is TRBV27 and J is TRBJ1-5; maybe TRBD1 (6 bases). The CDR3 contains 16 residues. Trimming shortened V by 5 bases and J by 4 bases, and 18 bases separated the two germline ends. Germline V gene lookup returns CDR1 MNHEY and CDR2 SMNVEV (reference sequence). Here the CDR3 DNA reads TGTGCCAGCAGTCCGAGGGGGGGAGGCTTGAATCAGCCCCAGCATTTT. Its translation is CASSPRGGGLNQPQHF.

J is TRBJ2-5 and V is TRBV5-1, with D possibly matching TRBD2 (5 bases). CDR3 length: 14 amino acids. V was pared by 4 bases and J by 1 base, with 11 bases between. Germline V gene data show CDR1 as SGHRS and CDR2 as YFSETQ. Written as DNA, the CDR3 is TGCGCCAGCAGCGGAGGACTGTTCCAAGAGACCCAGTACTTC. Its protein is CASSGGLFQETQYF.

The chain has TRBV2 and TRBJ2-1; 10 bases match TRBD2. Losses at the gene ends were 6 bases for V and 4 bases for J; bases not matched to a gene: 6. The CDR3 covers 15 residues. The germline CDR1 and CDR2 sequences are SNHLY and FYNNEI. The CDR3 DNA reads TGTGCCAGCAGGCCCGCTAGCGGGGGTTACAATGAGCAGTTCTTC. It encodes CASRPASGGYNEQFF.